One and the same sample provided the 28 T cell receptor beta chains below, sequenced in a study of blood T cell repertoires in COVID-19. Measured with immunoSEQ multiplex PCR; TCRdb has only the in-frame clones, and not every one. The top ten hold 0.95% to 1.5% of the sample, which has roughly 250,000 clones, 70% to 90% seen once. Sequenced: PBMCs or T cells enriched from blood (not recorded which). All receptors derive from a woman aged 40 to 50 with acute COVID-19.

The CDR3 sequence: CAISPLGANVLTF. As DNA, the CDR3 is TGTGCCATCTCCCCTTTGGGGGCCAACGTCCTGACTTTC. The V gene is TRBV7-9, the J gene TRBJ2-6; D not certain. The germline V and J ends were trimmed by 10 bases and 4 bases, with 11 bases remaining between them. The germline gives CDR1 SEHNR, CDR2 FQNEAQ (reference sequence). The CDR3 is 13 amino acids.

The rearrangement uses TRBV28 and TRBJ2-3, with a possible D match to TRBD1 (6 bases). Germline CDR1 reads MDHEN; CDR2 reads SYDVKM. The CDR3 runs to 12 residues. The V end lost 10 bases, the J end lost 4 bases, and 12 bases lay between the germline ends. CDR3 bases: TGTGCCACCGAGGGGGTGGCAGATACGCAGTATTTT. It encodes CATEGVADTQYF.

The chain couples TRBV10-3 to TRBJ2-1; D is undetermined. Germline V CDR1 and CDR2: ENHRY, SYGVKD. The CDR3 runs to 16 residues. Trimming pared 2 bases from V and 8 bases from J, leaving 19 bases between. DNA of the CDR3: TGTGCCATCAGTGAGGCGGAAGAGATACGTGACGATGAGCAGTTCTTC. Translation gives CAISEAEEIRDDEQFF.

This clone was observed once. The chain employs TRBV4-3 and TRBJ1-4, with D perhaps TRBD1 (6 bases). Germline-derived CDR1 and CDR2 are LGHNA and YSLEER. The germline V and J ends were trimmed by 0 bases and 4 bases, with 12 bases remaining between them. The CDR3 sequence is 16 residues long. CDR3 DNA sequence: TGCGCCAGCAGCCAAGATCTGAAGGGACATAATGAAAAACTGTTTTTT. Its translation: CASSQDLKGHNEKLFF.

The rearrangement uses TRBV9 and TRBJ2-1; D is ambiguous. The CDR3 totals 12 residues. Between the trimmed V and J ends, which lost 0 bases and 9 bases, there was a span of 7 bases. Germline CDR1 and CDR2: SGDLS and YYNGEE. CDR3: CASSVEVGEQFF. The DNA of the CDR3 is TGTGCCAGCAGCGTAGAAGTCGGTGAGCAGTTCTTC.

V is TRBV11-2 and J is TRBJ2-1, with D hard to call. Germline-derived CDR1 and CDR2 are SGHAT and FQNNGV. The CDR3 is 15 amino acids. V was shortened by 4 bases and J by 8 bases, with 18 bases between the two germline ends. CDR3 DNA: TGTGCCAGCAGCTCGAGTAGGAGTTTTGGCGATGAGCAGTTCTTC. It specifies CASSSSRSFGDEQFF.

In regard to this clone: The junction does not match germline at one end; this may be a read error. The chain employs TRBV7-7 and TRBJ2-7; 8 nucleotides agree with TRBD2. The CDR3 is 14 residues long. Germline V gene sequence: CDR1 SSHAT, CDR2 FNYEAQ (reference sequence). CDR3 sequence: CASSRQRESHEQYF. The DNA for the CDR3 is TGTGCTAGCAGCCGACAGCGGGAGTCCCACGAGCAGTACTTC.

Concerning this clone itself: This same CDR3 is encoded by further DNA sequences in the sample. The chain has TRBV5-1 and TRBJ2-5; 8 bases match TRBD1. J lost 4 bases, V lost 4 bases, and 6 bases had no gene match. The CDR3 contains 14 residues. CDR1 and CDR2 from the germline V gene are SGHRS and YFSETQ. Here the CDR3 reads CASSLGQGGETQYF. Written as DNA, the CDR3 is TGCGCCAGCAGCCTTGGACAGGGCGGAGAGACCCAGTACTTC.

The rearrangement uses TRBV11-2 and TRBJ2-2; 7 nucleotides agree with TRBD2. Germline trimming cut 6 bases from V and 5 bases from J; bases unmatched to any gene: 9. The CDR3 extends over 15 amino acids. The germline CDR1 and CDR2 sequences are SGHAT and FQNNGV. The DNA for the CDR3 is TGTGCCAGCAGGCCTAGCGGAGGGTATACCGGGGAGCTGTTTTTT. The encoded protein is CASRPSGGYTGELFF.

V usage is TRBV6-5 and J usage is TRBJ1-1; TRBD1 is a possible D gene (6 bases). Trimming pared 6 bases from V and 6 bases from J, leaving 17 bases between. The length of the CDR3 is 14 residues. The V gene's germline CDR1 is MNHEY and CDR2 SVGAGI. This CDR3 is CASRHREGRAEAFF. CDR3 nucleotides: TGTGCCAGCAGACACAGGGAAGGGAGGGCTGAAGCTTTCTTT.

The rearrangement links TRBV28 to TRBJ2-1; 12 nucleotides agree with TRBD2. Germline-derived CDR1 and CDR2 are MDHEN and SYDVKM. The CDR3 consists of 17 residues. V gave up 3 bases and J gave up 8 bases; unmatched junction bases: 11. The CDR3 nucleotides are TGTGCCAGCAGTTTCCGGACTAGCGGGAAGGGAAGCCATGAGCAGTTCTTC. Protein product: CASSFRTSGKGSHEQFF.

Here the CDR3 DNA reads TGTGCCAGCAGCTTAGATTTAACAGGGGGCGACGAGCAGTACGTC. Translation gives CASSLDLTGGDEQYV. The chain employs TRBV7-9 and TRBJ2-7, with 9 positions matching TRBD1. The CDR3 contains 15 residues. Germline CDR1 and CDR2: SEHNR and FQNEAQ (reference sequence). Germline trimming cut 1 base from V and 5 bases from J; bases unmatched to any gene: 6.

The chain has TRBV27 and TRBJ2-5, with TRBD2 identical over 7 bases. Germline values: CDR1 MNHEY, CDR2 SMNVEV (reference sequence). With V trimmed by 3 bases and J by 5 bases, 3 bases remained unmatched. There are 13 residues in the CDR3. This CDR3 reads CASSLRREETQYF. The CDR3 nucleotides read TGTGCCAGCAGTTTGCGGCGGGAGGAGACCCAGTACTTC.

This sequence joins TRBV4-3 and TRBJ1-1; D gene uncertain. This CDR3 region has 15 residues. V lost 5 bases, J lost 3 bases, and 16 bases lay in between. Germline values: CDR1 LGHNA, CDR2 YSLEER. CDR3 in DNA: TGCGCCAGCAGCTCCTTTCCCCTTGGGCACACTGAAGCTTTCTTT. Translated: CASSSFPLGHTEAFF.

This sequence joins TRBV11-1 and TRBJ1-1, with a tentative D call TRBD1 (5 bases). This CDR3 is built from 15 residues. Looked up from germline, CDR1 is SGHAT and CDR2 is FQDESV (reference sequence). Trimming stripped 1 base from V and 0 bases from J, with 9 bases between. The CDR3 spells CASSLVPTVNTEAFF. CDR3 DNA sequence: TGTGCCAGCAGCTTAGTCCCGACAGTGAACACTGAAGCTTTCTTT.

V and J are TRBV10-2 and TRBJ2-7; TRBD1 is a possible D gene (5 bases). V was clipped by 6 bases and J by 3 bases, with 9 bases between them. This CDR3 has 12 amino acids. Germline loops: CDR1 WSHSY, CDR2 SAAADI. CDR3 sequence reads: CASRDTGYEQYV. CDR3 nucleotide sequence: TGCGCCAGCAGAGATACAGGCTACGAGCAGTACGTC.

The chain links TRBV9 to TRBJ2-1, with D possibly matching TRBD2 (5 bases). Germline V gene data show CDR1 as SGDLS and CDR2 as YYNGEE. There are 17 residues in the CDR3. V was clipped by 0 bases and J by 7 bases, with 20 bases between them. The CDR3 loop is CASSVEIALGARNEQFF. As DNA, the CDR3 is TGTGCCAGCAGCGTAGAGATCGCTTTGGGAGCCCGTAATGAGCAGTTCTTC.

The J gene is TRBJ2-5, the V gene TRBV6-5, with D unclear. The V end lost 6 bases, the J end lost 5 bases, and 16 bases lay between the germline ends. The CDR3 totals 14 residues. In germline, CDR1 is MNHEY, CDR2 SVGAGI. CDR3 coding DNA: TGTGCCAGCAGCCGAGGTGGCCGAGCGGAGACCCAGTACTTC. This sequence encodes CASSRGGRAETQYF.

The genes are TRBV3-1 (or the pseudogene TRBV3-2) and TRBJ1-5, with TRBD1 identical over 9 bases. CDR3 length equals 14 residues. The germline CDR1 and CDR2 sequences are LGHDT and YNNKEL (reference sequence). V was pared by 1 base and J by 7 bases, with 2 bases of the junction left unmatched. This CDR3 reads CASSQGTGDQPQHF. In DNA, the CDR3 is TGTGCCAGCAGCCAAGGGACAGGGGACCAGCCCCAGCATTTT.

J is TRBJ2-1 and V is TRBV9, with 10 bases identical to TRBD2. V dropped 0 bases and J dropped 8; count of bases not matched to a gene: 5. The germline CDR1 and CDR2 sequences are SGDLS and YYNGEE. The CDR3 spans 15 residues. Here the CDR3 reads CASSVVASGRDEQFF. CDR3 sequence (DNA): TGTGCCAGCAGCGTAGTAGCTAGCGGGAGAGATGAGCAGTTCTTC.

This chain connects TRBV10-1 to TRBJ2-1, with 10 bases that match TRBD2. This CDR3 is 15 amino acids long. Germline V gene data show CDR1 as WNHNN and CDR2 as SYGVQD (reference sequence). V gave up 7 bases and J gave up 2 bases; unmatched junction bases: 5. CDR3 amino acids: CASNPGTSAYNEQFF. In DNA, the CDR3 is TGCGCCAGCAACCCCGGGACTAGCGCCTACAATGAGCAGTTCTTC.

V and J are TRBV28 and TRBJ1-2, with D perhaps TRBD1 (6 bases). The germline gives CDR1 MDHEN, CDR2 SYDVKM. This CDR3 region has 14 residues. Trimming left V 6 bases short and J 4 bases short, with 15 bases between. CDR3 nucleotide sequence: TGTGCCAGCAGGCCCGGGGGGGCAGGCTATGGCTACACCTTC. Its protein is CASRPGGAGYGYTF.

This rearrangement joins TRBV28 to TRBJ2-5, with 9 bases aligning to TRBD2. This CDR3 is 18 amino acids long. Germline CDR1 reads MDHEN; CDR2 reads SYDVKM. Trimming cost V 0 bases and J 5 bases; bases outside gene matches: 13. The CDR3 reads CASSLWQGLAVGGETQYF. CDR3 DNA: TGTGCCAGCAGTTTATGGCAGGGACTAGCTGTAGGAGGGGAGACCCAGTACTTC.

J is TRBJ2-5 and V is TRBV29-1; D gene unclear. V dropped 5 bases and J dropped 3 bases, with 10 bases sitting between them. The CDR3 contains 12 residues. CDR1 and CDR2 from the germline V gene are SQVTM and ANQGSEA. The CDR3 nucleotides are TGCAGCGTTATGATAGAAGAAGAGACCCAGTACTTC. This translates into CSVMIEEETQYF.

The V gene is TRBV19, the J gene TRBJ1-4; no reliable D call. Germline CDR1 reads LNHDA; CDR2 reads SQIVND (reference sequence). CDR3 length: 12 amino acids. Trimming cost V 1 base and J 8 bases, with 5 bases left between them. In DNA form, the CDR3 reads TGTGCCAGTAGTATAGGGGCGGAAAAACTGTTTTTT. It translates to CASSIGAEKLFF.

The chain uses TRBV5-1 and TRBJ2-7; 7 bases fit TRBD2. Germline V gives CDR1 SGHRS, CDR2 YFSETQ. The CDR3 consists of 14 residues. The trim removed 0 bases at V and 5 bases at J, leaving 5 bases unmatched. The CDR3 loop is CASSLGRERNEQYF. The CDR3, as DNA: TGCGCCAGCAGCTTGGGGCGGGAGAGGAACGAGCAGTACTTC. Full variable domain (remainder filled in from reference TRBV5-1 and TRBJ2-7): KAGVTQTPRYLIKTRGQQVTLSCSPISGHRSVSWYQQTPGQGLQFLFEYFSETQRNKGNFPGRFSGRQFSNSRSEMNVSTLELGDSALYLCASSLGRERNEQYFGPGTRLTVT.

The CDR3 DNA is TGCAGCGTATCCCGTGCCCCGGGACAGGGAGAAGAGACCCAGTACTTC. Translating it yields CSVSRAPGQGEETQYF. The chain is built from TRBV29-1 and TRBJ2-5, with 9 bases that match TRBD1. The CDR3 length is 16 residues. The V gene end was trimmed by 6 bases and the J gene end by 3 bases; junction bases not matched to a gene: 14. Germline CDR1 SQVTM, CDR2 ANQGSEA.

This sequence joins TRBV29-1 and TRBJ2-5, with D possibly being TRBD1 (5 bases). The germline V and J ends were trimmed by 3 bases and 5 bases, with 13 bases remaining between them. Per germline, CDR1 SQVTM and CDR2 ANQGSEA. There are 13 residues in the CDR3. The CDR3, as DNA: TGCAGCGTTGAGATCGTAGGGGCTGAGACCCAGTACTTC. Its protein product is CSVEIVGAETQYF.